These T cell receptor beta chains were read from a single sample in a study of vaccination effects on CD4 cells after COVID-19. These receptors have no identified antigens. The table came from immunoSEQ multiplex PCR; TCRdb's copy has only in-frame clones and leaves some out. The table lists tens of thousands of clones, 81% of them singletons. The specimen was CD4+ T cells from PBMCs cultured with SARS-CoV-2 spike peptides, collected after COVID-19 vaccination. The receptor set was obtained from a human donor who received a COVID-19 vaccine. Some clones in this sample may be carry-over from other donors' samples. Both conserved end residues are part of each CDR3. Each record gives: V gene, clone size, CDR3 protein. The listing skips clone size in some rows; elsewhere it reads once, few, many or a size class.

V: TRBV9
size: NA
CDR3: CASSVTGTRQGPNTEAFF

V: TRBV7-2
size: NA
CDR3: CASSLERAPYNEQFF

V: TRBV28
size: NA
CDR3: CASSSRGEQETQYF

V: TRBV5-1
size: NA
CDR3: CASGLADPETQYF

V: TRBV18
size: few
CDR3: CASSPRQFGYTF

V: TRBV5-8
size: once
CDR3: CASSLGSGEIQETQYF

V: TRBV24-1
size: NA
CDR3: CATSDADSTDTQYF

V: TRBV5-1
size: NA
CDR3: CASSLGTSEQPQHF

V: TRBV7-6
size: NA
CDR3: CASSFHSNQPQHF

V: TRBV5-1
size: NA
CDR3: CASSSTPSGGASEQFF

V: TRBV6-5
size: NA
CDR3: CASRSSRDEQFF

V: TRBV2
size: NA
CDR3: CASNFNNEQFF

V: TRBV7-8
size: once
CDR3: CASSLGINQPQHF

V: TRBV5-1
size: NA
CDR3: CASSLSPGGREKLFF

V: TRBV5-6
size: NA
CDR3: CASSLGGPGSYGYTF

V: TRBV29-1
size: NA
CDR3: CSVGQYTDTQYF

V: TRBV9
size: NA
CDR3: CASSVSGQGGDTEAFF

V: TRBV7-9
size: NA
CDR3: CASSFSATTGIGYTF

V: TRBV12-3/TRBV12-4
size: NA
CDR3: CASSLLADTQYF

V: TRBV30
size: medium-sized
CDR3: CAWSVQYNQPQHF

V: TRBV5-4
size: NA
CDR3: CASSLAVLGGDLLDTQYF

V: TRBV11-1
size: NA
CDR3: CASSLVEAGNTGELFF

V: TRBV7-8
size: NA
CDR3: CASSHNGINQPQHF

V: TRBV25-1
size: NA
CDR3: CASSDSRDTEAFF

V: TRBV27
size: NA
CDR3: CASRFGRGLHEAFF

V: TRBV19
size: NA
CDR3: CASSRDRQETQYF

V: TRBV12-3/TRBV12-4
size: NA
CDR3: CASSLWITDTQYF

V: TRBV9
size: NA
CDR3: CASSVEIGVGGRGETQYF

V: TRBV5-6
size: NA
CDR3: CASSAFTVATEAFF

V: TRBV21-1
size: NA
CDR3: CASSKEGRAVHGYTF

V: TRBV6-6
size: few
CDR3: CASSNTVPNYGYTF

V: TRBV27
size: NA
CDR3: CASSSRDRGEETQYF

V: TRBV5-1
size: NA
CDR3: CASSLGGGNQPQHF

V: TRBV5-1
size: NA
CDR3: CASSLAGGNTGELFF

V: TRBV2
size: NA
CDR3: CASTEYGVSDTQYF

V: TRBV5-1
size: NA
CDR3: CASSLARGSTDTQYF

V: TRBV19
size: few
CDR3: CAGSDRAGANVLTF

V: TRBV19
size: NA
CDR3: CASSIWDIQYF

V: TRBV18
size: NA
CDR3: CASSPPEGAQYGYTF

V: TRBV30
size: NA
CDR3: CAWGVRTLYTEAFF

V: TRBV18
size: NA
CDR3: CASSTGTWQPQHF

V: TRBV3-1/TRBV3-2
size: once
CDR3: CASSQDRGEETQYF

V: TRBV5-1
size: NA
CDR3: CASRLGGSTDTQYF

V: TRBV6-1
size: NA
CDR3: CASSELEGSNTVETQYF

V: TRBV11-2
size: NA
CDR3: CASSLPGTGDNEQFF

V: TRBV7-3
size: NA
CDR3: CASSLVRTGGTDTQYF

V: TRBV2
size: few
CDR3: CASRVGTVPALHF

V: TRBV7-2
size: NA
CDR3: CASSNHRIAGGYQETQYF

V: TRBV4-2
size: NA
CDR3: CASSQDLQGGNVLTF

V: TRBV4-2
size: NA
CDR3: CASSQEGSFSTDTQYF

V: TRBV7-9
size: NA
CDR3: CATQTSTVAKNIQYF

V: TRBV24-1
size: NA
CDR3: CATSGNRGPKDEQFF

V: TRBV6-5
size: NA
CDR3: CASIRGAGGNTIYF

V: TRBV6-5
size: NA
CDR3: CASLVAGGRETQYF

V: TRBV7-8
size: NA
CDR3: CASSETGLQPQHF

V: TRBV5-1
size: NA
CDR3: CASSPETGNGYTF

V: TRBV7-9
size: NA
CDR3: CASRMTGGTEAFF

V: TRBV29-1
size: NA
CDR3: CSVDQPTSDGYTF